A single sample is the source of the 21 T cell receptor beta chains below, sequenced in a study of siplizumab effects on memory and regulatory T cells. TCRdb's copy holds only in-frame clones and misses some; the assay was immunoSEQ multiplex PCR. The data contain over 80,000 clones, roughly 90% of them seen just once; the ten biggest clones take up 1.5%. Sample: Tregs sorted from blood. The receptors originated from a human donor in good health.

This CDR3 is CASSSPDRGYEQYF. The CDR3 DNA reads TGTGCCAGCAGTTCTCCCGACAGGGGTTACGAGCAGTACTTC. The chain combines TRBV6-1 with TRBJ2-7, with 8 bases fitting TRBD1. Germline V gene data show CDR1 as MNHNS and CDR2 as SASEGT. The CDR3 totals 14 residues. With 5 bases clipped from V and 4 bases from J, the junction kept 7 bases outside the gene matches.

The rearrangement joins TRBV5-1 to TRBJ2-7; D tentatively reads TRBD1 or TRBD2 (6 bases each). CDR3 length: 15 amino acids. V dropped 2 bases and J dropped 5 bases, with 17 bases sitting between them. The germline CDR1 and CDR2 sequences are SGHRS and YFSETQ. The CDR3 DNA reads as TGCGCCAGCAGCTTTCGTCCGGGGGCCGTAGACGAGCAGTACTTC. Its translation: CASSFRPGAVDEQYF.

The rearrangement joins TRBV6-1 to TRBJ2-2; D may match TRBD1 or TRBD2 (6 bases each). From germline, CDR1 is MNHNS and CDR2 SASEGT. The length of the CDR3 is 16 residues. V lost 5 bases to trimming and J lost 7 bases, with 20 bases between them. The CDR3: CASSKGASKGGGELFF. Written as DNA, the CDR3 is TGTGCCAGCAGTAAAGGGGCCTCGAAGGGGGGCGGGGAGCTGTTTTTT.

V and J are TRBV20-1 and TRBJ2-5, with a weak D call TRBD2 (5 bases). The CDR3 spans 11 residues. CDR1 DFQATT and CDR2 SNEGSKA come from the germline V gene (reference sequence). V shed 3 bases and J shed 5 bases, with 7 bases lying between them. The CDR3 sequence is CSARSGETQYF. The DNA of the CDR3 is TGCAGTGCTAGGAGCGGTGAGACCCAGTACTTC.

This clone was recorded a few times. This chain uses TRBV7-2 with TRBJ2-1, with a weak D call TRBD2 (5 bases). From germline, CDR1 is SGHTA and CDR2 FQGNSA. Trimming took off 5 bases at V and 8 bases at J, with 10 bases between the two ends. The CDR3 length is 12 residues. CDR3 protein: CASSDYRDEQFF. CDR3 DNA sequence: TGTGCCAGCAGCGACTATAGGGATGAGCAGTTCTTC. Combining the CDR3 with reference TRBV7-2 and TRBJ2-1 gives the whole variable domain GAGVSQSPSNKVTEKGKDVELRCDPISGHTALYWYRQSLGQGLEFLIYFQGNSAPDKSGLPSDRFSAERTGGSVSTLTIQRTQQEDSAVYLCASSDYRDEQFFGPGTRLTVL.

The rearrangement uses TRBV6-5 and TRBJ1-1; D is undetermined. CDR1 and CDR2 (germline): MNHEY, SVGAGI. V dropped 6 bases and J dropped 5 bases, with 10 bases sitting between them. This CDR3 contains 12 residues. The CDR3 DNA follows: TGTGCCAGCAGCTTAGTGGGAACTGAAGCTTTCTTT. Protein sequence: CASSLVGTEAFF.

This clone has just a few counts. The DNA of the CDR3 is TGCAGCGTTGGAGGCACCAATCAGCCCCAGCATTTT. This encodes CSVGGTNQPQHF. This chain joins TRBV29-1 and TRBJ1-5; no reliable D call. Germline V gene data show CDR1 as SQVTM and CDR2 as ANQGSEA. The germline V and J ends were trimmed by 4 bases and 3 bases, with 7 bases remaining between them. This CDR3 is 12 amino acids long. The entire variable domain, with the rest obtained from reference TRBV29-1 and TRBJ1-5, is as follows: SAVISQKPSRDICQRGTSLTIQCQVDSQVTMMFWYRQQPGQSLTLIATANQGSEATYESGFVIDKFPISRPNLTFSTLTVSNMSPEDSSIYLCSVGGTNQPQHFGDGTRLSIL.

The V and J genes are TRBV5-4 and TRBJ2-5; D unresolved. The CDR3 has 14 residues. The ends were cut back, 4 bases at V and 5 bases at J, with 15 bases in the middle. Germline V CDR1 and CDR2: SGHNT, YYREEE (reference sequence). The CDR3 here is CASSRDGFGETQYF. The CDR3 region has the DNA TGTGCCAGCAGCCGAGACGGGTTCGGGGAGACCCAGTACTTC. Filled out from reference TRBV5-4 and TRBJ2-5, the complete variable domain reads ETGVTQSPTHLIKTRGQQVTLRCSSQSGHNTVSWYQQALGQGPQFIFQYYREEENGRGNFPPRFSGLQFPNYSSELNVNALELDDSALYLCASSRDGFGETQYFGPGTRLLVL.

The gene calls are TRBV4-1 and TRBJ2-7, with D tentatively TRBD1 or TRBD2 (6 bases each). The CDR3 is made up of 15 amino acids. The V end was cut by 4 bases, the J end by 5 bases, with 18 bases between. Germline values: CDR1 MGHRA, CDR2 YSYEKL. CDR3 in amino acids: CASSRIAERGDEQYF. In DNA form, the CDR3 reads TGCGCCAGCAGCCGCATAGCGGAGAGGGGGGACGAGCAGTACTTC.

The chain links TRBV7-9 to TRBJ2-3, with D tentatively TRBD1 (6 bases). Trimming left V 5 bases short and J 9 bases short, with 12 bases between. The germline V gene encodes CDR1 SEHNR and CDR2 FQNEAQ (reference sequence). The CDR3 extends over 12 amino acids. The CDR3: CASSPQGWTQYF. DNA for the CDR3: TGTGCCAGCAGCCCGCAGGGGTGGACGCAGTATTTT.

Here the CDR3 reads CASSKGQGVGAFF. Written as DNA, the CDR3 is TGTGCCAGCAGCAAAGGGCAGGGTGTCGGAGCTTTCTTT. The chain combines TRBV21-1 with TRBJ1-1; the listed D gene, TRBD1, was not tested against the DNA. TRBV21-1 is designated a pseudogene. The CDR3 covers 13 residues.

This clone has only a few counts. The DNA is omitted, as the CDR3 cannot be located on it reliably, and the CDR3 follows TCRdb's listing. This chain uses TRBV9 with TRBJ1-2. Counting both end residues, the CDR3 totals 10 amino acids. Per the germline V gene, CDR1 is SGDLS and CDR2 is YYNGEE. The CDR3 region is CASSVGVGSF.

This rearrangement joins TRBV6-5 to TRBJ2-3; TRBD1 might be the D (5 bases). Per the germline V gene, CDR1 is MNHEY and CDR2 is SVGAGI. Trimming took 0 bases from V and 8 from J, leaving 12 bases between them. The CDR3 consists of 14 residues. The CDR3 sequence: CASSYSIGVRTQYF. Written as DNA, the CDR3 is TGTGCCAGCAGTTACTCGATAGGGGTTCGTACGCAGTATTTT.

This clone was found a few times. The chain links TRBV2 to TRBJ2-2; no clear D. Germline CDR1 and CDR2: SNHLY and FYNNEI. V was shortened by 7 bases and J by 0 bases, with 6 bases between the two germline ends. This CDR3 has 13 amino acids. The CDR3 sequence is CASIRTNTGELFF. CDR3 nucleotide sequence: TGTGCCAGCATTCGCACGAACACCGGGGAGCTGTTTTTT.

The V call is TRBV25-1, the J call TRBJ1-6; D remains unclear. Trimming removed 4 bases from V and 7 bases from J, with 8 bases in between. CDR1 is MGHDK and CDR2 is SYGVNS in the germline V gene. This CDR3 spans 13 amino acids. Here the CDR3 DNA reads TGTGCCAGCAGTGCGCAGGTGAATTCACCCCTCCACTTT. It codes for CASSAQVNSPLHF. The full variable domain, its missing parts supplied by reference TRBV25-1 and TRBJ1-6, is EADIYQTPRYLVIGTGKKITLECSQTMGHDKMYWYQQDPGMELHLIHYSYGVNSTEKGDLSSESTVSRIRTEHFPLTLESARPSHTSQYLCASSAQVNSPLHFGNGTRLTVT.

J is TRBJ2-1 and V is TRBV5-1; 8 bases align to TRBD1. This CDR3 comprises 17 residues. Germline-derived CDR1 and CDR2 are SGHRS and YFSETQ. V was pared by 4 bases and J by 7 bases, with 16 bases of the junction left unmatched. The CDR3 nucleotides are TGCGCCAGCAGCCCACCACGCCCACAGGGGGTCGGAAATGAGCAGTTCTTC. Amino acids: CASSPPRPQGVGNEQFF.

The V gene is TRBV5-1, the J gene TRBJ2-7; 7 bases fit TRBD2. Germline V gene data show CDR1 as SGHRS and CDR2 as YFSETQ. The ends lost 4 bases at V and 2 bases at J; junction bases unmatched: 12. This CDR3 is built from 16 residues. The CDR3 region has the DNA TGCGCCAGCAGCCACGGACGGACGGGAGGCACCTACGAGCAGTACTTC. Translated, it gives CASSHGRTGGTYEQYF.

CDR3 amino acids: CASSQTGSPGELFF. DNA for the CDR3: TGCGCCAGCAGCCAGACAGGGTCACCGGGGGAGCTGTTTTTT. This chain links TRBV5-1 with TRBJ2-2, with 7 bases lining up with TRBD1. Germline V gives CDR1 SGHRS, CDR2 YFSETQ. The V segment lost 4 bases and the J segment 8 bases; nucleotides outside the gene matches: 8. The CDR3 is 14 residues long.

This clone has a handful of counts. The rearrangement uses TRBV11-2 and TRBJ2-7; D unresolved. Germline values: CDR1 SGHAT, CDR2 FQNNGV. This CDR3 is built from 12 residues. V was clipped by 1 base and J by 6 bases, with 7 bases between them. The CDR3 bases are TGTGCCAGCAGCTTAGGTGGGTTCGAGCAGTACTTC. This translates into CASSLGGFEQYF.

The chain recombines TRBV7-3 with TRBJ2-1, with 9 positions matching TRBD2. Trimming removed 5 bases from V and 4 bases from J; junction bases left unmatched: 6. Germline CDR1 is SGHTA and CDR2 is FQGTGA. This CDR3 has 15 amino acids. CDR3 region: CASSRGTSRYNEQFF. The CDR3 DNA sequence: TGTGCCAGCAGCCGGGGGACTAGCAGATACAATGAGCAGTTCTTC.

The chain combines TRBV30 with TRBJ1-2; unclear D gene. V gave up 0 bases and J gave up 8 bases, with 13 bases separating them. Germline CDR1 reads GTSNPN; CDR2 reads SVGIG (reference sequence). The CDR3 extends over 13 amino acids. CDR3 DNA sequence: TGTGCCTGGAGTGTAGAGGTTGGGCGAGGCTACACCTTC. It translates to CAWSVEVGRGYTF.